This TCR beta chain was recovered during a study of blood T cell repertoires in COVID-19. In the study overall: Samples representing acute and convalescent COVID-19 were sourced from the United States, Italy and Spain. The cDNA or gDNA used as material had been derived from T cells, B-cell-depleted T cells, or PBMCs.

How the authors handled the data: Estimation of nucleated cell counts was performed using reference gene primer amplification. Using immunoSEQ multiplex PCR, the repertoire was profiled, and TCRdb retains in-frame clones only, with some absent. V and J calls and clone size follow that table, whereas D and trimming were derived from the DNA. The data show approximately 54,000 clones, with approximately 87% seen just once and approximately 4% held by the top ten. This CDR3 spans 15 amino acids. CDR1 and CDR2 from the germline V gene are SEHNR and FQNEAQ (reference sequence). Trimming shortened V by 4 bases and J by 0 bases, and 9 bases separated the two germline ends. This clone was seen once.

Sequenced input: peripheral blood. The rearrangement uses TRBV7-9 and TRBJ1-4, with no clear D. The origin of this receptor is a man aged 45-65 years with acute or convalescent COVID-19. CDR3 region: CASSYYTATNEKLFF. For the CDR3, the DNA is TGTGCCAGCAGCTACTACACCGCAACTAATGAAAAACTGTTTTTT.